The present TCR beta chain was sequenced within a study of graft-versus-host responses after intestinal transplantation. Study findings and constraints: Subjects displaying graft-donor T cell macrochimerism possessed elevated graft-versus-host to host-versus-graft clonal ratios inside allografts.

Co-plating was performed using 200,000 CFSE-labeled responder cells and 200,000 irradiated, violet-dye-labeled stimulator cells. In regard to this clone: A read error may produce the germline difference seen at one junction end.

There are 15 residues in the CDR3. Germline CDR1 is MGHRA and CDR2 is YSYEKL. Here immunoSEQ multiplex PCR was the method, and the copy in TCRdb shows in-frame clones only, minus some. The sample contains 7,400 or so clones, 30% to 35% of which appear only once. The rearrangement joins TRBV4-1 to TRBJ2-1; D is perhaps TRBD1 (6 bases). The source was alloreactive CD8+ T cells from a mixed lymphocyte reaction culture, collected before transplantation. Described subset: CFSE-low proliferating T cells sorted from approximately 6-day pre-transplant mixed lymphocyte reaction (GvH or HvG direction). The TCR sequence derives from a human patient who was an organ donor for intestinal transplantation. CDR3 nucleotides: TGTGCCAGCAGCCCCCCCGCAAGGGGGATTAATGAGCAGTTCTTC. Translating it yields CASSPPARGINEQFF.